Ten or more counts support the clone carrying this T cell receptor (beta chain). V was pared by 3 bases and J by 8 bases, with 11 bases between. The CDR3 totals 14 residues. TCRdb itself ran the RT-PCR reads through MiXCR, one entry per CDR3 protein. The data contain some 11,000 distinct CDR3 sequences, roughly a quarter of them singletons. This sample is part of a study of patients and donors after allogeneic stem cell transplantation. The chain recombines TRBV12-3 or TRBV12-4 with TRBJ1-6; maybe TRBD1 (6 bases). The TCR sequence derives from a human donor who was either an allogeneic HSCT recipient or a stem cell or donor lymphocyte infusion donor (not recorded which). It is not recorded whose cells these are; they may come from a transplant donor. Sequenced: blood, either unsorted or a sorted T cell fraction (not recorded which). As DNA, the CDR3 is TGTGCCAGCAGTTTGTGGGGGCCAGATTCACCCCTCCACTTT. Translated: CASSLWGPDSPLHF.